This T cell receptor beta chain derives from a study of blood T cell repertoires in COVID-19. Study summary: Whether acute or convalescent, the COVID-19 samples came from the United States, Italy and Spain. The cDNA or gDNA used as material had been derived from T cells, B-cell-depleted T cells, or PBMCs.

The ends were cut back, 3 bases at V and 1 base at J, with 10 bases in the middle. Germline V lookup: CDR1 DFQATT, CDR2 SNEGSKA (reference sequence). This CDR3 spans 14 amino acids. Per the authors' pipeline: Quantification of nucleated cells was approximated via reference gene primer amplification. Data came from immunoSEQ multiplex PCR; TCRdb stores just in-frame clones and leaves some out. V, J and clone size are taken as reported in that table, and D and trimming were inferred from the DNA itself. The sample has about 240,000 clones, around 86% seen once; the top ten hold around 12%. Sequences were obtained from peripheral blood. The J gene is TRBJ2-4, the V gene TRBV20-1; weak D call: TRBD2 (5 bases). The receptor was isolated from a woman in her sixties or seventies with active or convalescent COVID-19. Here the CDR3 reads CSASPGSAKNIQYF. The CDR3 DNA is TGCAGTGCTAGTCCGGGGTCCGCCAAAAACATTCAGTACTTC.